The entry below gives a single T cell receptor beta chain sequence along with its context. These data come from a study of OX40 agonist ivuxolimab in advanced cancers. Study-wide background: Patients took ivuxolimab, an agonistic anti-OX40 (CD134) antibody. Patients receiving dose escalation had hepatocellular carcinoma, melanoma, renal cell or head and neck cancer. Three patients, one with hepatocellular carcinoma and two with cutaneous melanoma, responded partially.

Patients with a history of autoimmune disease or on systemic immunosuppression were excluded. TCRdb's table, derived via immunoSEQ multiplex PCR, lists solely in-frame clones and lacks some. The sample has 57,000 or so clones, around nine tenths seen once. Trimming shortened V by 6 bases and J by 2 bases, and 12 bases separated the two germline ends. The CDR3 spans 14 residues. Germline CDR1 is MNHNY and CDR2 is SVGAGI (reference sequence). Sequencing was performed on CD4+ or CD8+ T cells sorted from blood, taken in a trial of the OX40 agonist ivuxolimab. The source of this sequence is an adult with an advanced solid tumor such as melanoma, head and neck, liver or kidney cancer. The chain links TRBV6-6 to TRBJ2-3; D ambiguous. CDR3 loop: CASSLYWTTDTQYF. In DNA, the CDR3 is TGTGCCAGCAGCCTTTACTGGACCACAGATACGCAGTATTTT.